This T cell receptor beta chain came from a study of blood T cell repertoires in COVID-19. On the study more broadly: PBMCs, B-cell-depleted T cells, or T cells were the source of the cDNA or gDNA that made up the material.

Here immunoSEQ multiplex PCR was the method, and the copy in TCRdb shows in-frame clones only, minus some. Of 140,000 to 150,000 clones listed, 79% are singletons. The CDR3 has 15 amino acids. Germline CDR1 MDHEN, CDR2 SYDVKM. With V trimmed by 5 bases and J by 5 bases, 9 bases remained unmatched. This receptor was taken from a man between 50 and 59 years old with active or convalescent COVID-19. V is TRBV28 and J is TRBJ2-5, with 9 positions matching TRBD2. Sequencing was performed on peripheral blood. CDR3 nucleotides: TGTGCCAGCAGTCTAGGCTGGACTAGCGTGGAGACCCAGTACTTC. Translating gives CASSLGWTSVETQYF.